Listed below are T cell receptor beta chains from one sample, sequenced in a study of blood T cell repertoires in COVID-19. Only in-frame clones appear in the TCRdb table, and some are missing; sequencing was by immunoSEQ multiplex PCR. The sample shows some 130,000 clones, roughly 69% of them seen only once. Source material: peripheral blood. Receptors originate from a woman aged 70-85 years with acute or convalescent COVID-19. CDR3s include the opening cysteine and the closing phenylalanine or tryptophan. Fields, in order: J gene, V gene, clone size, D gene, CDR3 DNA, CDR3 protein. A D gene is named only where the DNA matches it firmly. Part of the rows lack a size; the others show once, few, many or a class for expanded clones.

J gene: TRBJ1-3
V gene: TRBV9
clone size: -
D gene: TRBD1
CDR3 DNA: TGTGCCAGCAGCGGACGAACTAGACAGGGGGAATCTGGAAACACCATATATTTT
CDR3 protein: CASSGRTRQGESGNTIYF

J gene: TRBJ2-3
V gene: TRBV6-6
clone size: -
D gene: -
CDR3 DNA: TGTGCCAGCGAGGAGAGGCCAGATACGCAGTATTTT
CDR3 protein: CASEERPDTQYF

J gene: TRBJ2-7
V gene: TRBV7-2
clone size: -
D gene: -
CDR3 DNA: TGTGCCAGCAGCTTATCGGACGAGCAGTACTTC
CDR3 protein: CASSLSDEQYF

J gene: TRBJ1-2
V gene: TRBV27
clone size: -
D gene: -
CDR3 DNA: TGTGCCAGCACCCCATCGACAGGCCTCTATGGCTACACCTTC
CDR3 protein: CASTPSTGLYGYTF

J gene: TRBJ2-7
V gene: TRBV6-5
clone size: -
D gene: TRBD1
CDR3 DNA: TGTGCCAGCAGTTCCACCGGGACAGGGTGGAACGAGCAGTACTTC
CDR3 protein: CASSSTGTGWNEQYF

J gene: TRBJ2-3
V gene: TRBV11-3
clone size: -
D gene: -
CDR3 DNA: TGTGCCAGCAGCTCCGGGCAGGGAAGAGATACGCAGTATTTT
CDR3 protein: CASSSGQGRDTQYF

J gene: TRBJ2-7
V gene: TRBV10-3
clone size: -
D gene: -
CDR3 DNA: TGTGCCATCAGTGACAGCTCCTACGAGCAGTACTTC
CDR3 protein: CAISDSSYEQYF

J gene: TRBJ1-2
V gene: TRBV4-3
clone size: -
D gene: -
CDR3 DNA: TGCGCCAGCAGCCAAGATCAACAGGAGGGCTACACCTTC
CDR3 protein: CASSQDQQEGYTF

J gene: TRBJ1-2
V gene: TRBV28
clone size: -
D gene: -
CDR3 DNA: TGTGCCAGCAGTTTAATCCCTAGCACCTATGGCTACACCTTC
CDR3 protein: CASSLIPSTYGYTF

J gene: TRBJ1-2
V gene: TRBV19
clone size: -
D gene: TRBD1
CDR3 DNA: TGTGCCAGTAAATCCGGACAGGGAGGCGGCTACACCTTC
CDR3 protein: CASKSGQGGGYTF

J gene: TRBJ2-1
V gene: TRBV7-2
clone size: -
D gene: TRBD1
CDR3 DNA: TGTGCCAGCAGCTGGGGACAGGGGCGGATCAATGAGCAGTTCTTC
CDR3 protein: CASSWGQGRINEQFF

J gene: TRBJ2-1
V gene: TRBV6-5
clone size: -
D gene: TRBD1
CDR3 DNA: TGTGCCAGCACCGTTGACAGGGGCCTTTACAATGAGCAGTTCTTC
CDR3 protein: CASTVDRGLYNEQFF

J gene: TRBJ2-7
V gene: TRBV6-5
clone size: -
D gene: TRBD1
CDR3 DNA: TGTGCCAGCAGAATCCGGGACAGGAACGAGCAGTACTTC
CDR3 protein: CASRIRDRNEQYF

J gene: TRBJ2-3
V gene: TRBV5-1
clone size: -
D gene: TRBD1
CDR3 DNA: TGCGCCAGCAGAAACCGACCGGGACAGTACACAGATACGCAGTATTTT
CDR3 protein: CASRNRPGQYTDTQYF

J gene: TRBJ1-5
V gene: TRBV24-1
clone size: few
D gene: -
CDR3 DNA: TGTGCCAGGTCTAGTGGCAATCAGCCCCAGCATTTT
CDR3 protein: CARSSGNQPQHF

J gene: TRBJ2-7
V gene: TRBV2
clone size: -
D gene: TRBD2
CDR3 DNA: TGTGCCAGTACCGGGACTAGCGGGACCTACGAGCAGTACTTC
CDR3 protein: CASTGTSGTYEQYF

J gene: TRBJ2-1
V gene: TRBV6-4
clone size: -
D gene: TRBD2
CDR3 DNA: TGTGCCAGCAGACCTAGCGGTAGCTCCTACAATGAGCAGTTCTTC
CDR3 protein: CASRPSGSSYNEQFF

J gene: TRBJ2-7
V gene: TRBV10-2
clone size: few
D gene: -
CDR3 DNA: TGCGCCAGCAGCGGACTATCCTACGAGCAGTACTTC
CDR3 protein: CASSGLSYEQYF

J gene: TRBJ2-7
V gene: TRBV15
clone size: -
D gene: TRBD1
CDR3 DNA: TGTGCCACCAGCAGGGGGACAGGGGGTCGATACGAGCAGTACTTC
CDR3 protein: CATSRGTGGRYEQYF

J gene: TRBJ2-2
V gene: TRBV9
clone size: -
D gene: TRBD2
CDR3 DNA: TGTGCCAGCAGCGCCGTAGCGGGAGAGGGAACCGGGGAGCTGTTTTTT
CDR3 protein: CASSAVAGEGTGELFF

J gene: TRBJ1-2
V gene: TRBV12-3/TRBV12-4
clone size: -
D gene: TRBD1
CDR3 DNA: TGTGCCAGCAGCGGGACAGTCTATGGCTACACCTTC
CDR3 protein: CASSGTVYGYTF

J gene: TRBJ1-6
V gene: TRBV11-2
clone size: -
D gene: -
CDR3 DNA: TGTGCCAGCACCCTAGGTGGAGGGAGCAATAATTCACCCCTCCACTTT
CDR3 protein: CASTLGGGSNNSPLHF

J gene: TRBJ1-4
V gene: TRBV7-9
clone size: -
D gene: -
CDR3 DNA: TGTGCCAGCAGCTCGAGACAGATTAATGAAAAACTGTTTTTT
CDR3 protein: CASSSRQINEKLFF

J gene: TRBJ2-1
V gene: TRBV6-1
clone size: once
D gene: TRBD1
CDR3 DNA: TGTGCCAGCAGACAGGGGTCGGGCTCCTACAATGAGCAGTTCTTC
CDR3 protein: CASRQGSGSYNEQFF

J gene: TRBJ1-5
V gene: TRBV2
clone size: -
D gene: TRBD1
CDR3 DNA: TGTGCCAGCAGCCCTGGGACAGGGGGCTTAAGGAGCAATCAGCCCCAGCATTTT
CDR3 protein: CASSPGTGGLRSNQPQHF

J gene: TRBJ1-3
V gene: TRBV7-2
clone size: few
D gene: -
CDR3 DNA: TGTGCCAGCAGCTTAGCCCCGACAGGCCCCTCTGGAAACACCATATATTTT
CDR3 protein: CASSLAPTGPSGNTIYF

J gene: TRBJ1-4
V gene: TRBV5-4
clone size: many
D gene: -
CDR3 DNA: TGTGCCAGCAGCTTAGGGGGTAAAGGACAGCTTAATGAAAAACTGTTTTTT
CDR3 protein: CASSLGGKGQLNEKLFF

J gene: TRBJ2-3
V gene: TRBV30
clone size: -
D gene: TRBD2
CDR3 DNA: TGTGCCTGGACAACAGGGGCTAGCGGGAGGGCAGATACGCAGTATTTT
CDR3 protein: CAWTTGASGRADTQYF

J gene: TRBJ2-1
V gene: TRBV7-9
clone size: -
D gene: -
CDR3 DNA: TGTGCCAGCAGCGCACTTTTACTGGAGCAGTTCTTC
CDR3 protein: CASSALLLEQFF

J gene: TRBJ2-1
V gene: TRBV15
clone size: -
D gene: TRBD2
CDR3 DNA: TGTGCCACCAGGGATCGCGGGAGCTCCTACAATGAGCAGTTCTTC
CDR3 protein: CATRDRGSSYNEQFF

J gene: TRBJ2-1
V gene: TRBV7-7
clone size: -
D gene: TRBD2
CDR3 DNA: TGTGCCAGCAGCTTAGGTTTGCCGGGGGGGAATGAGCAGTTCTTC
CDR3 protein: CASSLGLPGGNEQFF

J gene: TRBJ1-1
V gene: TRBV24-1
clone size: -
D gene: -
CDR3 DNA: TGTGCCACCAGTGAACAGGGATATGAAGCTTTCTTT
CDR3 protein: CATSEQGYEAFF

J gene: TRBJ2-1
V gene: TRBV28
clone size: -
D gene: -
CDR3 DNA: TGTGCCAGCAGTCCTCCCGACAGGGAGGTCAATGAGCAGTTCTTC
CDR3 protein: CASSPPDREVNEQFF

J gene: TRBJ2-3
V gene: TRBV4-3
clone size: -
D gene: TRBD1
CDR3 DNA: TGCGCCAGCAGCCACTGGACAGGGGGCACAGATACGCAGTATTTT
CDR3 protein: CASSHWTGGTDTQYF

J gene: TRBJ2-3
V gene: TRBV24-1
clone size: -
D gene: TRBD1
CDR3 DNA: TGTGCCACCAGTGACCCTCGACAGGGGGCTAATACGCAGTATTTT
CDR3 protein: CATSDPRQGANTQYF

J gene: TRBJ2-3
V gene: TRBV5-5
clone size: -
D gene: TRBD2
CDR3 DNA: TGTGCCAGCAGCTCCATCTATAGCGGGGATAGCACAGATACGCAGTATTTT
CDR3 protein: CASSSIYSGDSTDTQYF

J gene: TRBJ1-6
V gene: TRBV7-9
clone size: few
D gene: -
CDR3 DNA: TGTGCCAGCAGCACCCAGGGAAATTCACCCCTCCACTTT
CDR3 protein: CASSTQGNSPLHF

J gene: TRBJ2-1
V gene: TRBV19
clone size: few
D gene: -
CDR3 DNA: TGTGCCAGTAGTATAGATCGGCGTCCGGGGTCCTACAATGAGCAGTTCTTC
CDR3 protein: CASSIDRRPGSYNEQFF

J gene: TRBJ1-1
V gene: TRBV5-1
clone size: -
D gene: TRBD1
CDR3 DNA: TGCGCCAGCAGCTTGGGGTGGACGAGGGGGCGGGTGGAAAAAGCTTTCTTT
CDR3 protein: CASSLGWTRGRVEKAFF

J gene: TRBJ2-3
V gene: TRBV24-1
clone size: once
D gene: -
CDR3 DNA: TGTGCCACCAGTGATCCACAGGGCACCAGCACAGATACGCAGTATTTT
CDR3 protein: CATSDPQGTSTDTQYF

J gene: TRBJ1-2
V gene: TRBV6-5
clone size: -
D gene: -
CDR3 DNA: TGTGCCAGCAGTAGGGGGGGCAAGGGCTATGGCTACACCTTC
CDR3 protein: CASSRGGKGYGYTF

J gene: TRBJ2-3
V gene: TRBV11-3
clone size: -
D gene: TRBD2
CDR3 DNA: TGTGCCAGCAGCCAGGGACTAGCGGGGCCAGATACGCAGTATTTT
CDR3 protein: CASSQGLAGPDTQYF

J gene: TRBJ1-1
V gene: TRBV27
clone size: -
D gene: -
CDR3 DNA: TGTGCCAGCAGCCGAGACACAGGGACGAACACTGAAGCTTTCTTT
CDR3 protein: CASSRDTGTNTEAFF

J gene: TRBJ2-1
V gene: TRBV29-1
clone size: -
D gene: TRBD1
CDR3 DNA: TGCAGCTCCCGGGACAGTTACAATGAGTTGGAGTTCTTC
CDR3 protein: CSSRDSYNELEFF

J gene: TRBJ2-7
V gene: TRBV7-2
clone size: few
D gene: -
CDR3 DNA: TGTGCCAGCAGCTTTTCCGGGACACACTCCTACGAGCAGTACTTC
CDR3 protein: CASSFSGTHSYEQYF

J gene: TRBJ2-7
V gene: TRBV7-2
clone size: once
D gene: -
CDR3 DNA: TGTGCCAGCAGCGGGACGGCCCGGGGGTACGAGCAGTACTTC
CDR3 protein: CASSGTARGYEQYF

J gene: TRBJ1-2
V gene: TRBV30
clone size: -
D gene: -
CDR3 DNA: TGTGCCTGGAGTGGTACAGGGTGGCATGGCTACACCTTC
CDR3 protein: CAWSGTGWHGYTF

J gene: TRBJ2-7
V gene: TRBV7-2
clone size: -
D gene: -
CDR3 DNA: TGTGCCAGCAGCCCCCTTACCGGGGTGGTGCGCGAGCAGTACTTC
CDR3 protein: CASSPLTGVVREQYF

J gene: TRBJ2-7
V gene: TRBV2
clone size: -
D gene: TRBD2
CDR3 DNA: TGTGCCAGCAGGGCACCGGGACTAGCCCACGAGCAGTACTTC
CDR3 protein: CASRAPGLAHEQYF

J gene: TRBJ1-1
V gene: TRBV28
clone size: few
D gene: TRBD1
CDR3 DNA: TGTGCCAGCAGAACAGGGGGTGAAGCTTTCTTT
CDR3 protein: CASRTGGEAFF

J gene: TRBJ2-5
V gene: TRBV27
clone size: -
D gene: TRBD1
CDR3 DNA: TGTGCCAGCAGTTTCGGCAGGGGGAGACAAGAGACCCAGTACTTC
CDR3 protein: CASSFGRGRQETQYF

J gene: TRBJ1-2
V gene: TRBV6-5
clone size: -
D gene: TRBD1
CDR3 DNA: TGTGCCAGCACCATACAGGGGCATGGCTACACCTTC
CDR3 protein: CASTIQGHGYTF

J gene: TRBJ1-5
V gene: TRBV27
clone size: -
D gene: -
CDR3 DNA: TGTGCTTCATTGGGCAGGCAGCTATATCAGCCCCAGCATTTT
CDR3 protein: CASLGRQLYQPQHF

J gene: TRBJ1-2
V gene: TRBV28
clone size: few
D gene: -
CDR3 DNA: TGTGCCGCATCCCCTTTAGCTAACTATGGCTACACCTTC
CDR3 protein: CAASPLANYGYTF

J gene: TRBJ2-1
V gene: TRBV10-2
clone size: -
D gene: TRBD2
CDR3 DNA: TGCGCCAGCAGTGCCGTGACTAGCGGGGTGAGCAATGAGCAGTTCTTC
CDR3 protein: CASSAVTSGVSNEQFF

J gene: TRBJ1-1
V gene: TRBV2
clone size: -
D gene: TRBD1
CDR3 DNA: TGTGCCAGCAGTAAGCGAGGACAGGGGGCCCGGGACACTGAAGCTTTCTTT
CDR3 protein: CASSKRGQGARDTEAFF

J gene: TRBJ2-7
V gene: TRBV12-3/TRBV12-4
clone size: few
D gene: -
CDR3 DNA: TGTGCCAGCAGTTTCAGAGGATACGAGCAGTACTTC
CDR3 protein: CASSFRGYEQYF